The clone carrying this T cell receptor beta chain came up a few times. Its antigen is unknown. The data derive from a study of cytomegalovirus exposure and HLA in healthy donors. PCR employed 60 Vbeta and 13 Jbeta primers. Using immunoSEQ multiplex PCR, the repertoire was profiled, and TCRdb retains in-frame clones only, with some absent. In the table there are 200,000 or so clones, 79% of which are singletons. Study-level results: It was reported that the classifier diagnosed cytomegalovirus status with high specificity and sensitivity in both the original and validation cohorts. Some V segments (TRBV6-2 and TRBV6-3 among them) were excluded as indistinguishable. By a later analysis, the bulk of CMV-associated TCR beta chains appeared HLA-restricted. Later analysis identified about 18,000 TCR beta sequences associated with HLA alleles, using a false discovery rate threshold of 0.05.

The CDR3 has 13 residues. The germline V gene encodes CDR1 MDHEN and CDR2 SYDVKM. Deletions cut 8 bases from V and 2 bases from J, with 12 bases between. This chain links TRBV28 with TRBJ1-2; possible D gene TRBD1, 6 bases. The material sequenced was PBMCs. The source of this sequence is a male donor in good health and CMV-seropositive. The CDR3 nucleotides read TGTGCCAGCCGTACAGGGCAAAACTATGGCTACACCTTC. As protein: CASRTGQNYGYTF.